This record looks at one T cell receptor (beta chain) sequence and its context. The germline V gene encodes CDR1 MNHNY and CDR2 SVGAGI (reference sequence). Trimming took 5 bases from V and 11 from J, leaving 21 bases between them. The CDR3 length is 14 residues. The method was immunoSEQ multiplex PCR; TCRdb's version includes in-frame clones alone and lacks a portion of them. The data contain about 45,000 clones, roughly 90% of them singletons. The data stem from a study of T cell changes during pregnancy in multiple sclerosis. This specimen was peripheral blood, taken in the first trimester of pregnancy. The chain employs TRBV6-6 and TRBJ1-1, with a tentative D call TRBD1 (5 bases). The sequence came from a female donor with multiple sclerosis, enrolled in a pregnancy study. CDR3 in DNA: TGTGCCAGCAGTGGAAAAACGAAGACAGTGCCGGCTTTCTTT. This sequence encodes CASSGKTKTVPAFF.